The clone carrying this TCR beta chain was detected a few times. CDR3 length: 15 amino acids. Germline V gene sequence: CDR1 MDHEN, CDR2 SYDVKM. The V and J ends lost 6 bases and 8 bases respectively, with 17 bases between them. This specimen belongs to a study of T cells in Graves' hyperthyroidism and ophthalmopathy. Amplified TCR beta CDR3 regions came from RNA transcripts. During a first-round RT-PCR of the TCR CDR3, the HTBI primer set was used. TCRdb analysed the multiplex PCR reads with MiXCR anew, one entry per CDR3 protein. The data hold under 500,000 distinct CDR3 sequences, with over 13% observed a single time.

The sequenced material came from blood. The sequence derives from a man aged 50 to 59 with Graves' ophthalmopathy. The gene calls are TRBV28 and TRBJ1-6, with D possibly being TRBD1 (5 bases). The CDR3 spells CASSPPAGVHSPLHF. The CDR3, as DNA: TGTGCCAGCAGCCCCCCGGCGGGGGTACATTCACCCCTCCACTTT.